One and the same sample provided the 9 T cell receptor beta chains below, sequenced in a study of Ad26.COV2.S vaccination and SARS-CoV-2 variants. Measured with immunoSEQ multiplex PCR; TCRdb has only the in-frame clones, and not every one. Here the sample spans about 680,000 clones, roughly nine tenths being singletons. Documented treatment: 15 to 20 received Ad26.COV2.S at low or high dose, single or two shots; about five received placebo; per-sample allocation not given. It was on day 63 after the first vaccine or placebo injection that samples were taken. Sequenced material: peripheral blood, taken in a trial of Ad26.COV2.S vaccine versus placebo. These TCRs come from a person aged 18 to 59 who received the Ad26.COV2.S COVID-19 vaccine or a placebo.

V usage is TRBV11-2 and J usage is TRBJ1-4; 7 nucleotides align to TRBD1. The CDR3 totals 16 residues. Per the germline V gene, CDR1 is SGHAT and CDR2 is FQNNGV. Unmatched junction bases numbered 6, after V lost 0 bases and J lost 5 bases. The CDR3: CASSLDLWTGNEKLFF. As DNA, the CDR3 is TGTGCCAGCAGCTTAGATTTGTGGACAGGCAATGAAAAACTGTTTTTT.

This chain links TRBV18 with TRBJ2-2; D may be TRBD1 or TRBD2 (5 bases each). Germline V CDR1 and CDR2: KGHSH, LQKENI. Trimming removed 5 bases at V and 3 bases at J, with 13 bases between. CDR3 length equals 15 residues. CDR3: CASSWEGTDTGELFF. The CDR3, as DNA: TGTGCCAGCTCATGGGAAGGGACCGACACCGGGGAGCTGTTTTTT.

This chain uses TRBV4-2 with TRBJ2-5; D possibly corresponds to TRBD2 (6 bases). This CDR3 contains 17 residues. V lost 0 bases and J lost 4, with 18 bases in between. The V gene's germline CDR1 is LGHNA and CDR2 YNFKEQ. CDR3 loop: CASSQDWVAERAETQYF. DNA for the CDR3: TGTGCCAGCAGCCAAGATTGGGTAGCGGAGAGGGCAGAGACCCAGTACTTC.

The chain joins TRBV5-6 to TRBJ1-3; TRBD1 is a possible D gene (5 bases). The CDR3 is 17 residues long. CDR1 and CDR2 (germline): SGHDT, YYEEEE. V gave up 0 bases and J gave up 4 bases, with 17 bases separating them. CDR3 sequence reads: CASSLAKGSGKGNTIYF. The CDR3 DNA reads as TGTGCCAGCAGCTTGGCCAAAGGCTCAGGGAAAGGAAACACCATATATTTT.

V gene TRBV5-5 combines with J gene TRBJ1-5; TRBD1 might be the D (6 bases). V lost 0 bases and J 7 bases, leaving 14 bases between the germline ends. Germline V gene sequence: CDR1 SGHKS, CDR2 YYEKEE (reference sequence). CDR3 length equals 15 residues. The DNA for the CDR3 is TGTGCCAGCAGCTTGGAGTCAGGGACAAGACAGCCCCAGCATTTT. As protein: CASSLESGTRQPQHF.

The chain carries TRBV15 and TRBJ2-7, with D possibly being TRBD1 (5 bases). The germline V and J ends were trimmed by 0 bases and 9 bases, with 12 bases remaining between them. The length of the CDR3 is 13 residues. Germline V gives CDR1 LNHNV, CDR2 YYDKDF (reference sequence). Here the CDR3 reads CATSREQGFMQYF. The CDR3 DNA follows: TGTGCCACCAGCAGAGAGCAGGGCTTCATGCAGTACTTC.

The chain employs TRBV7-8 and TRBJ1-2, with D possibly being TRBD1 (6 bases). CDR1 is SGHVS and CDR2 is FQNEAQ in the germline V gene. The CDR3 runs to 14 residues. V lost 5 bases and J lost 6, with 16 bases in between. The CDR3 here is CASSHGGPGNGYTF. CDR3 nucleotides: TGTGCCAGCAGCCACGGGGGCCCGGGAAATGGCTACACCTTC. Supplemented by reference TRBV7-8 and TRBJ1-2, the full variable domain reads GAGVSQSPRYKVAKRGQDVALRCDPISGHVSLFWYQQALGQGPEFLTYFQNEAQLDKSGLPSDRFFAERPEGSVSTLKIQRTQQEDSAVYLCASSHGGPGNGYTFGSGTRLTVV.

This chain uses TRBV29-1 with TRBJ1-1; the match to TRBD1 covers 10 bases. The CDR3 is made up of 18 amino acids. The germline V gene has CDR1 SQVTM and CDR2 ANQGSEA. J gave up 0 bases and V 3 bases, and 13 bases lay outside the gene matches. As DNA, the CDR3 is TGCAGCGTTGAGTGGGACAGGGGATTGGACTTTTTGAACACTGAAGCTTTCTTT. This encodes CSVEWDRGLDFLNTEAFF.

This clone was counted a single time. The CDR3 bases are TGTGCCAGCAGCCCCTTAGCGGACGGTAATGAAAAACTGTTTTTT. It translates to CASSPLADGNEKLFF. The chain recombines TRBV5-6 with TRBJ1-4; D gene uncertain. The V gene's germline CDR1 is SGHDT and CDR2 YYEEEE. Between the trimmed V and J ends, which lost 4 bases and 4 bases, there was a span of 14 bases. CDR3 length: 15 amino acids. Together with reference TRBV5-6 and TRBJ1-4, the CDR3 gives the full variable domain: DAGVTQSPTHLIKTRGQQVTLRCSPKSGHDTVSWYQQALGQGPQFIFQYYEEEERQRGNFPDRFSGHQFPNYSSELNVNALLLGDSALYLCASSPLADGNEKLFFGSGTQLSVL.